The rows below give T cell receptor beta chains drawn from one sample of a study of cytomegalovirus exposure and HLA in healthy donors. Measured with immunoSEQ multiplex PCR; TCRdb has only the in-frame clones, and not every one. The profile shows more than 95,000 clones, 75% to 85% of them singletons. Material for sequencing was PBMCs. Every receptor here comes from a woman aged 45-65 years in good health and CMV-seropositive. CDR3s include the opening cysteine and the closing phenylalanine or tryptophan. D genes are given only for firm matches. Not every row has a clone size; where given, it reads once, few, many or a size class.

>-|-|TRBJ1-1|TRBV5-1
CASSLQAGGTEAFF
TGCGCCAGCAGCTTGCAGGCGGGTGGCACTGAAGCTTTCTTT
>few|-|TRBJ1-2|TRBV7-9
CASSPPGGLGYTF
TGTGCCAGCAGCCCACCCGGGGGGTTAGGCTACACCTTC
>-|TRBD2|TRBJ2-5|TRBV6-5
CASGRRGGYQETQYF
TGTGCCAGCGGGAGGCGGGGGGGGTACCAAGAGACCCAGTACTTC
>-|TRBD1|TRBJ1-2|TRBV13
CASSVDRGPGYGYTF
TGTGCCAGCAGCGTCGACAGGGGGCCGGGCTATGGCTACACCTTC
>-|-|TRBJ2-7|TRBV7-2
CASSLGTHSVYEQYF
TGTGCCAGCAGCTTGGGGACTCACTCGGTTTACGAGCAGTACTTC
>-|-|TRBJ2-7|TRBV6-1
CASSPQLMGGRYF
TGTGCCAGCAGTCCGCAACTTATGGGGGGAAGGTACTTC
>-|-|TRBJ2-5|TRBV5-1
CASSRRAAGLQETQYF
TGCGCCAGCTCTAGGCGGGCGGCGGGACTCCAAGAGACCCAGTACTTC
>-|-|TRBJ1-1|TRBV6-1
CASRPHRAGTEAFF
TGTGCCAGCAGGCCACACAGGGCCGGGACTGAAGCTTTCTTT
>-|TRBD1|TRBJ1-2|TRBV4-3
CASSKLTGVIDYGYTF
TGCGCCAGCAGCAAATTGACAGGGGTAATCGACTATGGCTACACCTTC
>once|-|TRBJ2-7|TRBV11-2
CASSPGVPYEQYF
TGTGCCAGCAGCCCGGGGGTCCCCTACGAGCAGTACTTC
>-|TRBD1|TRBJ2-1|TRBV4-1
CASSPIRGQGLNEQFF
TGCGCCAGCAGCCCAATTCGGGGACAGGGGTTGAATGAGCAGTTCTTC
>-|-|TRBJ1-2|TRBV19
CASSLAQNYGYTF
TGTGCCAGTAGTTTGGCCCAGAACTATGGCTACACCTTC
>-|TRBD1|TRBJ2-7|TRBV2
CASSEGFAGGFYEQYF
TGTGCCAGCAGTGAAGGGTTCGCAGGGGGTTTTTACGAGCAGTACTTC
>-|-|TRBJ2-5|TRBV2
CASSDIGLGRFAETQYF
TGTGCCAGCAGTGATATCGGGTTAGGGAGGTTTGCCGAGACCCAGTACTTC
>-|TRBD1|TRBJ1-4|TRBV29-1
CSVYRGVSEKLFF
TGCAGCGTATACAGGGGGGTCAGTGAAAAACTGTTTTTT
>few|-|TRBJ1-6|TRBV27
CASSLISNSPLHF
TGTGCCAGCAGCTTAATATCTAATTCACCCCTCCACTTT
>few|-|TRBJ1-2|TRBV4-3
CASSQDYLGGYGYTF
TGCGCCAGCAGCCAAGATTATCTGGGAGGCTATGGCTACACCTTC
>-|-|TRBJ2-4|TRBV27
CASSLLKGAKNIQYF
TGTGCCAGCAGTTTATTAAAGGGGGCCAAAAACATTCAGTACTTC
>few|-|TRBJ2-7|TRBV5-1
CASSPRTGGVYEQYF
TGCGCCAGCAGCCCCCGCACCGGCGGCGTTTACGAGCAGTACTTC
>-|-|TRBJ2-1|TRBV30
CAWSAIRGIDSSYNEQFF
TGTGCCTGGAGTGCCATCAGGGGTATCGACAGCTCCTACAATGAGCAGTTCTTC
>-|-|TRBJ2-3|TRBV30
CAFQGGTDTQYF
TGTGCCTTCCAAGGGGGCACAGATACGCAGTATTTT
>-|TRBD1|TRBJ1-2|TRBV4-1
CASTPGTGVGGYTF
TGCGCCAGCACCCCCGGGACAGGGGTGGGTGGCTACACCTTC
>-|TRBD2|TRBJ2-2|TRBV11-2
CASSTRTRGITGELFF
TGTGCCAGCAGCACCCGGACTAGGGGTATCACCGGGGAGCTGTTTTTT
>few|-|TRBJ2-6|TRBV7-2
CASSLQWSGANVLTF
TGTGCCAGCAGCTTACAGTGGTCTGGGGCCAACGTCCTGACTTTC
>-|TRBD2|TRBJ2-2|TRBV4-2
CASSQHPLAGGRGTGELFF
TGTGCCAGCAGCCAGCACCCTCTAGCGGGGGGCCGTGGCACCGGGGAGCTGTTTTTT
>-|TRBD2|TRBJ2-7|TRBV10-3
CAARRTSESYEQYF
TGTGCCGCCCGGAGGACTAGCGAGTCCTACGAGCAGTACTTC
>-|TRBD2|TRBJ2-3|TRBV7-2
CASSLTLSSGVSTDTQYF
TGTGCCAGCAGCTTAACCCTTTCTAGCGGAGTTAGCACAGATACGCAGTATTTT
>-|TRBD2|TRBJ2-1|TRBV9
CASARAGTGYNEQFF
TGTGCCAGCGCGAGAGCGGGGACCGGCTACAATGAGCAGTTCTTC
>-|TRBD1|TRBJ2-1|TRBV4-2
CASSQDRGTVYNEQFF
TGTGCCAGCAGCCAAGATCGAGGGACAGTATACAATGAGCAGTTCTTC
>-|TRBD2|TRBJ2-2|TRBV5-1
CASSLGLAGDTGELFF
TGCGCCAGCAGCTTGGGACTAGCGGGAGACACCGGGGAGCTGTTTTTT
>-|-|TRBJ2-7|TRBV7-3
CASSLKGNGYEQYF
TGTGCCAGCAGCTTAAAGGGGAACGGCTACGAGCAGTACTTC
>-|TRBD1|TRBJ2-5|TRBV11-2
CASSLDLLTGKETQYF
TGTGCCAGCAGCTTAGATCTCCTGACAGGGAAAGAGACCCAGTACTTC
>-|-|TRBJ2-2|TRBV4-1
CASSRGSAGITGELFF
TGCGCCAGCAGCCGGGGAAGCGCGGGAATTACCGGGGAGCTGTTTTTT
>-|-|TRBJ1-4|TRBV9
CASSSPGSNEKLFF
TGTGCCAGCAGCTCCCCCGGGAGTAATGAAAAACTGTTTTTT
>few|TRBD2|TRBJ2-3|TRBV7-2
CASTASKAGGPPDTQYF
TGTGCCAGCACCGCTTCTAAAGCGGGGGGGCCCCCAGATACGCAGTATTTT
>-|TRBD2|TRBJ2-7|TRBV5-1
CASSGPGLAESYEQYF
TGCGCCAGCAGCGGACCGGGACTAGCGGAATCCTACGAGCAGTACTTC
>-|-|TRBJ1-2|TRBV16
CASSHSGYGYTF
TGTGCCAGCAGCCACAGCGGGTATGGCTACACCTTC
>-|TRBD1|TRBJ2-7|TRBV9
CASSETGFSYEQYF
TGTGCCAGCAGCGAGACAGGGTTTTCCTACGAGCAGTACTTC
>-|-|TRBJ2-7|TRBV15
CATGGGQTSYEQYF
TGTGCCACCGGTGGGGGCCAAACCTCCTACGAGCAGTACTTC
>-|-|TRBJ2-5|TRBV7-9
CASSASREPYF
TGTGCCAGCAGCGCTTCCCGGGAGCCGTACTTC
>-|-|TRBJ1-1|TRBV2
CARRTGNTEAFF
TGTGCCAGAAGAACAGGTAACACTGAAGCTTTCTTT
>-|-|TRBJ1-5|TRBV19
CASSRQGPYSNQPQHF
TGTGCCAGTAGTAGGCAGGGCCCATATAGCAATCAGCCCCAGCATTTT
>few|-|TRBJ2-5|TRBV11-2
CASSLDPVGHNQETQYF
TGTGCCAGCAGCTTAGATCCGGTGGGACATAATCAAGAGACCCAGTACTTC
>once|TRBD2|TRBJ2-3|TRBV5-1
CASSWTSGGAYTQYF
TGCGCCAGCAGCTGGACTAGCGGGGGGGCCTATACGCAGTATTTT
>-|TRBD1|TRBJ2-4|TRBV15
CATSRWGQEKNIQYF
TGTGCCACCAGCAGGTGGGGACAGGAGAAAAACATTCAGTACTTC
>-|TRBD1|TRBJ2-6|TRBV5-1
CASSRGQGTNVLTF
TGCGCCAGCAGCAGGGGACAGGGGACCAACGTCCTGACTTTC
>-|TRBD2|TRBJ2-1|TRBV29-1
CSVETSGGYNEQFF
TGCAGCGTCGAGACTAGCGGGGGTTACAATGAGCAGTTCTTC
>-|-|TRBJ1-2|TRBV19
CASIAPPDYGYTF
TGTGCCAGTATTGCCCCCCCGGACTATGGCTACACCTTC
>few|-|TRBJ1-5|TRBV12-2
CASRHRVDSNQPQHF
TGTGCAAGTCGCCACAGGGTAGACAGCAATCAGCCCCAGCATTTT
>-|-|TRBJ1-5|TRBV15
CATSREYQGNQPQHF
TGTGCCACCAGCAGAGAATACCAGGGGAATCAGCCCCAGCATTTT
>-|-|TRBJ2-2|TRBV7-2
CASSLLDSVFTGELFF
TGTGCCAGCAGCTTACTGGACTCAGTTTTCACCGGGGAGCTGTTTTTT
>-|TRBD2|TRBJ2-7|TRBV7-9
CASSLAGGLYEQYF
TGTGCCAGCAGTTTAGCGGGAGGCCTCTACGAGCAGTACTTC
>-|-|TRBJ1-2|TRBV6-5
CASSNSGLFNYGYTF
TGTGCCAGCAGTAATTCGGGACTATTCAACTATGGCTACACCTTC
>-|-|TRBJ2-3|TRBV27
CASTHGSSLGDTQYF
TGTGCCAGCACCCATGGGTCTAGCCTGGGAGATACGCAGTATTTT
>-|TRBD2|TRBJ2-7|TRBV5-1
CATSSGTSSHEQYF
TGCGCCACCTCAAGCGGGACTAGCAGCCACGAGCAGTACTTC
>-|-|TRBJ1-1|TRBV6-6
CASSYGHLNTEAFF
TGTGCCAGCAGTTACGGCCATTTGAACACTGAAGCTTTCTTT
>few|-|TRBJ2-7|TRBV30
CAWSLGGSLPGEQYF
TGTGCCTGGAGCCTTGGGGGGTCTCTTCCGGGCGAGCAGTACTTC
>few|-|TRBJ2-7|TRBV18
CASSPRAGGSYEQYF
TGTGCCAGCTCTCCGAGGGCAGGGGGGTCCTACGAGCAGTACTTC
>-|-|TRBJ1-1|TRBV7-9
CASTPLGGAGTEAFF
TGTGCCAGCACCCCCCTTGGGGGCGCTGGGACTGAAGCTTTCTTT
>-|TRBD2|TRBJ2-1|TRBV2
CASGGSGRDSEQFF
TGTGCCAGCGGTGGTAGCGGGAGGGATAGTGAGCAGTTCTTC